This T cell receptor (beta chain) comes out of a study of blood T cells in healthy people across ages. Drawing of peripheral blood yielded 8.5 to 10 milliliters from each donor. In the case of this clonotype: The antigen is undetermined.

Then a second PCR, running about 6 to 11 cycles, was carried out with a sample-barcoded 5' primer and a J-beta primer mix. Every single cDNA molecule received a tag from a template-switch adaptor with 12 random nucleotides. Using its own MiXCR run on the 5' RACE reads, TCRdb lists one record per CDR3 protein. The top ten hold approximately 4% of the sample, which has roughly 1.5 million distinct CDR3 sequences, about 42% seen once. General study findings and limits: PBMCs that were unsorted prevented a conclusive naive versus antigen-experienced comparison. Diversity figures derived from one million T cells were judged to underestimate the true value.

The TCR was taken from a woman between 18 and 29 years old in good health. The material sequenced was blood.

The CDR3 reads CASRAPDRVCEQYF. The DNA for the CDR3 is TGTGCCAGCAGAGCTCCGGACAGGGTGTGCGAGCAGTACTTC. V gene TRBV12-3 or TRBV12-4 combines with J gene TRBJ2-7, with 8 bases identical to TRBD1. The ends lost 6 bases at V and 6 bases at J; junction bases unmatched: 10. The CDR3 covers 14 residues.